A selection of T cell receptor beta chains follows, all from one sample in a study of blood T cell repertoires in COVID-19. The repertoire was sequenced with immunoSEQ multiplex PCR; TCRdb's copy has only in-frame clones and lacks some. The data show fewer than 150,000 clones, approximately 80% seen once. The sequenced material came from PBMCs or T cells enriched from blood (not recorded which). The receptors were sampled from a woman between 18 and 29 years old who had been exposed to COVID-19. Each CDR3 is given with its conserved first and last residue. The order of the fields is CDR3 protein, CDR3 DNA, CDR3 length, V gene, J gene, D gene, clone size. A D gene is named only where the DNA matches it firmly. Where a row states a size, it is once, few, many or the class of an expanded clone; other rows omit it.

CASSLRGYVETQYF	TGTGCCAGCAGCTTAAGGGGGTATGTCGAGACCCAGTACTTC	14	TRBV13	TRBJ2-5	NA	NA
CASSDRSRETQYF	TGTGCCAGCAGTGATCGGTCGCGAGAGACCCAGTACTTC	13	TRBV2	TRBJ2-5	NA	NA
CASSIGQGVRNQPQHF	TGTGCCAGTAGTATAGGACAGGGCGTGCGCAATCAGCCCCAGCATTTT	16	TRBV19	TRBJ1-5	TRBD1	NA
CASSKKTSGRGNSYEQYF	TGTGCCAGTAGTAAGAAGACTAGCGGGAGGGGAAACTCCTACGAGCAGTACTTC	18	TRBV19	TRBJ2-7	TRBD2	once
CASSQRQGMGTEAFF	TGTGCCAGCAGCCAAAGACAGGGCATGGGCACTGAAGCTTTCTTT	15	TRBV5-4	TRBJ1-1	TRBD1	NA
CATSEWTVGYTF	TGTGCCACCAGTGAATGGACAGTTGGCTACACCTTC	12	TRBV24-1	TRBJ1-2	NA	NA
CASSTGQGAGDTQYF	TGTGCCAGCAGCACGGGACAGGGGGCCGGAGATACGCAGTATTTT	15	TRBV5-6	TRBJ2-3	TRBD1	once
CATSRAHRLTVMTEAFF	TGTGCCACCAGCAGAGCCCACAGGTTAACGGTAATGACTGAAGCTTTCTTT	17	TRBV15	TRBJ1-1	NA	NA
CASSFGGGAEAFF	TGTGCCAGCAGCTTTGGGGGCGGCGCTGAAGCTTTCTTT	13	TRBV11-2	TRBJ1-1	NA	NA
CASSLPHLSGRAQETQYF	TGTGCCAGCAGTTTACCCCACCTCAGCGGGAGGGCCCAAGAGACCCAGTACTTC	18	TRBV28	TRBJ2-5	TRBD2	NA
CASSPTGGADSYEQYF	TGTGCCAGCAGTCCGACGGGAGGGGCAGACAGCTACGAGCAGTACTTC	16	TRBV28	TRBJ2-7	TRBD2	NA
CASSLGAGSVNEQFF	TGTGCCAGCAGCTTAGGCGCGGGGTCGGTAAATGAGCAGTTCTTC	15	TRBV7-3	TRBJ2-1	NA	NA
CASSQDLGHFEAFF	TGTGCCAGCAGCCAAGATCTGGGACACTTTGAAGCTTTCTTT	14	TRBV3-1/TRBV3-2	TRBJ1-1	NA	once
CASSLGQGRQYF	TGTGCCAGCAGCCTCGGACAGGGGAGGCAGTACTTC	12	TRBV7-9	TRBJ2-7	TRBD1	NA
CASSLGGGSYNEQFF	TGTGCCAGCAGCCTAGGGGGAGGCTCCTACAATGAGCAGTTCTTC	15	TRBV7-6	TRBJ2-1	NA	once
CASTPYRVTNEKLFF	TGTGCCAGCACCCCGTACAGGGTGACTAATGAAAAACTGTTTTTT	15	TRBV28	TRBJ1-4	NA	NA
CASSIDLASGSSYEQYF	TGTGCCAGTAGTATAGATCTAGCTAGCGGTAGCTCCTACGAGCAGTACTTC	17	TRBV19	TRBJ2-7	TRBD2	few
CASSLYPAGDRVVSYEQYF	TGTGCCAGCAGCTTATACCCCGCGGGGGACAGGGTGGTGTCCTACGAGCAGTACTTC	19	TRBV11-2	TRBJ2-7	TRBD1	once
CAWSTDYQPQHF	TGTGCCTGGAGCACGGACTATCAGCCCCAGCATTTT	12	TRBV30	TRBJ1-5	NA	NA
CASSQNRAIVAEAFF	TGTGCCAGCAGCCAAAACAGGGCTATCGTCGCTGAAGCTTTCTTT	15	TRBV14	TRBJ1-1	NA	NA
CATTSSGQPQHF	TGTGCCACCACATCCTCGGGTCAGCCCCAGCATTTT	12	TRBV19	TRBJ1-5	NA	NA
CASSEVPVGGSNQPQHF	TGTGCCAGCAGTGAAGTGCCAGTAGGGGGTAGCAATCAGCCCCAGCATTTT	17	TRBV6-1	TRBJ1-5	NA	NA
CASSFRGDTQYF	TGTGCCAGCAGTTTCCGGGGAGATACGCAGTATTTT	12	TRBV12-3/TRBV12-4	TRBJ2-3	NA	NA
CASSVGQGANTGELFF	TGTGCCAGCAGCGTCGGACAGGGGGCGAACACCGGGGAGCTGTTTTTT	16	TRBV9	TRBJ2-2	TRBD1	NA
CASKRIGGKQGTYNEQFF	TGTGCCAGCAAAAGGATCGGAGGAAAACAGGGGACCTACAATGAGCAGTTCTTC	18	TRBV4-2	TRBJ2-1	TRBD1	NA
CAWTLGLNTEAFF	TGTGCCTGGACTTTGGGGCTGAACACTGAAGCTTTCTTT	13	TRBV30	TRBJ1-1	NA	once
CASSTGTSVYNEQFF	TGTGCCAGCAGCACCGGGACTAGCGTTTACAATGAGCAGTTCTTC	15	TRBV3-1/TRBV3-2	TRBJ2-1	TRBD2	NA
CASRGQGRYEQYF	TGTGCCAGCAGGGGACAGGGTAGATACGAGCAGTACTTC	13	TRBV25-1	TRBJ2-7	TRBD1	once
CASSRRGNEQFF	TGTGCCAGCAGTAGAAGGGGGAATGAGCAGTTCTTC	12	TRBV2	TRBJ2-1	NA	NA